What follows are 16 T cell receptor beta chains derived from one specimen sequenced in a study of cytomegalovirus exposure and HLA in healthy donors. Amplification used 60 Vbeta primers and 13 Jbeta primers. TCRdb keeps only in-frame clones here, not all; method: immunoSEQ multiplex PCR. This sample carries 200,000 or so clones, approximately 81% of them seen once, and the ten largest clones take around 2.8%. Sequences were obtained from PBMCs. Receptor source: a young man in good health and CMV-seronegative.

CDR3 sequence reads: CASSLAQGGQPQHF. The CDR3 coding sequence is TGTGCCAGCAGCTTGGCCCAGGGGGGTCAGCCCCAGCATTTT. The chain employs TRBV5-6 and TRBJ1-5; 7 bases agree with TRBD1. This CDR3 has 14 residues. With V trimmed by 0 bases and J by 6 bases, 3 bases remained unmatched. Germline V lookup: CDR1 SGHDT, CDR2 YYEEEE.

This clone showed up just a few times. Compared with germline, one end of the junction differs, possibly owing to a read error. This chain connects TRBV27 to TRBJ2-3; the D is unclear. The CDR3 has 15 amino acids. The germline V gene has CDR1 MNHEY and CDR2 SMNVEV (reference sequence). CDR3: CASSPQQRSRDTQYF. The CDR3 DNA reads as TGTGCCAGCAGTCCGCAACAGAGAAGCAGAGATACGCAGTATTTT.

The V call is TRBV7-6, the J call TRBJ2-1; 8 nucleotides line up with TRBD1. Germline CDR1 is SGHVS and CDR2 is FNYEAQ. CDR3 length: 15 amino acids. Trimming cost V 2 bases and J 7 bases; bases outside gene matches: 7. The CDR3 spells CASSLIQGAGNEQFF. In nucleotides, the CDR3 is TGTGCCAGCAGCTTAATCCAGGGGGCGGGTAATGAGCAGTTCTTC. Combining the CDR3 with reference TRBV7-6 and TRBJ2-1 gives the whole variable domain GAGVSQSPRYKVTKRGQDVALRCDPISGHVSLYWYRQALGQGPEFLTYFNYEAQQDKSGLPNDRFSAERPEGSISTLTIQRTEQRDSAMYRCASSLIQGAGNEQFFGPGTRLTVL.

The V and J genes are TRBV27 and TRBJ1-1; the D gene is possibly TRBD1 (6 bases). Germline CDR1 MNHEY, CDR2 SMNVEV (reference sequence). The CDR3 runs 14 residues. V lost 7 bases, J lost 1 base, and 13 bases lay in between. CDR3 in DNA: TGTGCCAGCAAACTTACAGGGAGGAACACTGAAGCTTTCTTT. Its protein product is CASKLTGRNTEAFF.

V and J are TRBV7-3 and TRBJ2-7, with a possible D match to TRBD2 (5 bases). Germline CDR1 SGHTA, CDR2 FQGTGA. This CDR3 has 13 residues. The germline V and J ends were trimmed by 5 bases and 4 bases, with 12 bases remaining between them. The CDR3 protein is CASSPSGEYEQYF. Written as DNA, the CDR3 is TGTGCCAGCAGCCCCTCCGGGGAGTACGAGCAGTACTTC.

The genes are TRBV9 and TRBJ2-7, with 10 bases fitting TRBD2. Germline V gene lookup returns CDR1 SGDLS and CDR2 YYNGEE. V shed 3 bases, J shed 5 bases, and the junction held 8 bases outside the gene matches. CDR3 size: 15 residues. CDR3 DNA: TGTGCCAGCAGCGGCCCAAGCGGGGGGGACCACGAGCAGTACTTC. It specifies CASSGPSGGDHEQYF.

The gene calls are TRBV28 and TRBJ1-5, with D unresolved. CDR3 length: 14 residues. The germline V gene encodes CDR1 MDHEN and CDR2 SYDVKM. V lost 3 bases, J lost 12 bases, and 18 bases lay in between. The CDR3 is CASSFLNSHVVQHF. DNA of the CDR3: TGTGCCAGCAGTTTCTTAAACAGTCACGTTGTCCAGCATTTT.

CDR3 bases: TGTGCCAGCAGCGCGAGGAGGTCCTACGAGCAGTACTTC. Translation: CASSARRSYEQYF. The rearrangement links TRBV27 to TRBJ2-7; a weak D match, TRBD2 (5 bases). CDR3 length: 13 residues. V lost 6 bases and J lost 1, with 10 bases in between. The germline gives CDR1 MNHEY, CDR2 SMNVEV (reference sequence).

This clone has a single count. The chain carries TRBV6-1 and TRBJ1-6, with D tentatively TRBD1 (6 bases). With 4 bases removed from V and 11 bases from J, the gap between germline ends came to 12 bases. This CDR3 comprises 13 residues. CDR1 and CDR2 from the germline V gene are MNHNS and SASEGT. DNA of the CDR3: TGTGCCAGCAGTGTTCAGGGGCTGCCACCCCTCCACTTT. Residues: CASSVQGLPPLHF.

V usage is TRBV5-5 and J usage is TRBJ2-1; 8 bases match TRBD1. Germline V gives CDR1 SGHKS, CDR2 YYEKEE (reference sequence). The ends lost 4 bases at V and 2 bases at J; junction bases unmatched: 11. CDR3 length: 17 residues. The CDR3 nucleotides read TGTGCCAGCAGCCGCCGGACAGGGATTGGGACCTACAATGAGCAGTTCTTC. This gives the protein CASSRRTGIGTYNEQFF.

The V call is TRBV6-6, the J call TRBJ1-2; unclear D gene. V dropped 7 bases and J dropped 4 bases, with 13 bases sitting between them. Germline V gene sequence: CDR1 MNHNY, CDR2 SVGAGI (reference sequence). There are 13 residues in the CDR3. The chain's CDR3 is CASNLNYPYGYTF. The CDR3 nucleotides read TGTGCCAGCAACCTTAACTACCCCTATGGCTACACCTTC.

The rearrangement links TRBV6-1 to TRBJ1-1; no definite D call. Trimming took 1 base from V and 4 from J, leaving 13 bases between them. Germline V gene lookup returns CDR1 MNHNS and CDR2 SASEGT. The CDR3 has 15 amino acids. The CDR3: CASSEGRMAVTEAFF. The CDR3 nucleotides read TGTGCCAGCAGTGAAGGCAGAATGGCGGTCACTGAAGCTTTCTTT.

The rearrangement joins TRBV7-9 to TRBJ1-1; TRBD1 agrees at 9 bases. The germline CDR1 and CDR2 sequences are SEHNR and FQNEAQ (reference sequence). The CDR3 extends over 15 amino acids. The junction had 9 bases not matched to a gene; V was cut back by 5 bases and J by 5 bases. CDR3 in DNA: TGTGCCAGCAGCCCAACACAGGGGGCCGGGACTGAAGCTTTCTTT. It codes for CASSPTQGAGTEAFF.

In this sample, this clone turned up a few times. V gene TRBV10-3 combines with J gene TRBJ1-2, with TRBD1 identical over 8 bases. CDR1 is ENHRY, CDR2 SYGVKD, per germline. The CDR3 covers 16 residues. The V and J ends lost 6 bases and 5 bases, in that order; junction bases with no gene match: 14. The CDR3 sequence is CAISATGEGQYYGYTF. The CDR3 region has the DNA TGTGCCATCAGCGCGACAGGGGAGGGACAGTATTATGGCTACACCTTC.

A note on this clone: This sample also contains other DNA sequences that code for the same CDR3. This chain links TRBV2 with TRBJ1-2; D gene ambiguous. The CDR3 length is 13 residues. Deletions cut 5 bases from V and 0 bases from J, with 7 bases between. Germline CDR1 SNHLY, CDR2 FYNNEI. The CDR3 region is CASSSTANYGYTF. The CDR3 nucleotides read TGTGCCAGCAGTTCAACAGCTAACTATGGCTACACCTTC.

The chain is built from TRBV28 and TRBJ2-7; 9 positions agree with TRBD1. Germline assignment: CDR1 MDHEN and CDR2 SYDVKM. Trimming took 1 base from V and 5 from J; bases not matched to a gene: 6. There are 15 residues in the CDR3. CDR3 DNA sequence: TGTGCCAGCAGTTTATCGGGACAGGGCCTTAACGAGCAGTACTTC. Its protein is CASSLSGQGLNEQYF.